Presented here are 4 T cell receptor beta chains from one specimen sequenced in a study of tumor and adjacent non-tumor tissue in lung cancer. This sample's RNA came from whole unsorted tissue. TCRbeta libraries were built with three rounds of nested PCR, modified from ARM-PCR. Each CDR3 protein is one row after TCRdb ran MiXCR on the multiplex PCR reads. The sample holds over 110,000 distinct CDR3 sequences; around 67% are singletons and the top ten take around a sixth. Sequences were obtained from lung tumor tissue. Receptors were obtained from a man aged 60 to 69 with small cell lung cancer.

As regards this clonotype: A much more abundant neighbour one base away suggests this may be a read error. The V and J genes are TRBV12-5 and TRBJ2-1, with a weak D call TRBD1 (6 bases). Germline V gene lookup returns CDR1 LGHNT and CDR2 FRNRAP. This CDR3 has 13 amino acids. V lost 3 bases and J 7 bases, leaving 10 bases between the germline ends. The DNA of the CDR3 is TGTGCTAGTGGTTTCGCCCAGGGGAATGAGCAGTTCTTC. Translating it yields CASGFAQGNEQFF.

Concerning this clonotype: At one end the junction does not follow the germline gene, possibly because of a read error. This chain joins TRBV4-2 and TRBJ2-7; D gene ambiguous. CDR1 and CDR2 from the germline V gene are LGHNA and YNFKEQ. The CDR3 is made up of 18 amino acids. The CDR3 DNA reads as TGTGCCAGCAGCCAAGCTTCGAGGTGGGCACAGCGCGTGGGCGAGCATTACTTC. Translation gives CASSQASRWAQRVGEHYF.

This clonotype turned up a few times. The rearrangement links TRBV12-3 or TRBV12-4 to TRBJ2-1; D is tentatively TRBD1 or TRBD2 (6 bases each). The CDR3 runs 14 residues. CDR3 DNA: TGTACAAGCACAGGGAGGCAGGGAATTAGTGAGCAGTTCTTC. Encoded protein: CTSTGRQGISEQFF.

This sequence joins TRBV20-1 and TRBJ2-7, with 9 bases aligning to TRBD2. The CDR3 spans 16 residues. CDR1 DFQATT and CDR2 SNEGSKA come from the germline V gene (reference sequence). CDR3 residues: CNDNGDIAGEGYEQYF. Written as DNA, the CDR3 is TGCAATGATAACGGAGACATAGCGGGAGAGGGGTACGAGCAGTACTTC.